The 29 T cell receptor beta chains given below trace back to one sample, sequenced in a study of cytomegalovirus exposure and HLA in healthy donors. The PCR ran on 60 Vbeta and 13 Jbeta primers. Assay used: immunoSEQ multiplex PCR; TCRdb lists only in-frame clones, some missing. The table lists about 140,000 clones, over 70% of them singletons. The sequenced sample was PBMCs. Receptors originate from a woman aged 40 to 50 in good health and CMV-seronegative.

This clone was found a few times. The chain employs TRBV29-1 and TRBJ2-7, with a weak D call TRBD2 (6 bases). Germline CDR1 reads SQVTM; CDR2 reads ANQGSEA. The V gene lost 6 bases and the J gene lost 4 bases, with 16 bases spanning the gap. The CDR3 extends over 13 amino acids. The CDR3 loop reads CSVGGGAGYEQYF. CDR3 sequence (DNA): TGCAGCGTGGGTGGAGGGGCAGGGTACGAGCAGTACTTC.

This sequence joins TRBV11-2 and TRBJ2-7; 8 bases match TRBD1. Per germline, CDR1 SGHAT and CDR2 FQNNGV. This CDR3 comprises 14 residues. The ends lost 6 bases at V and 3 bases at J; junction bases unmatched: 7. CDR3 nucleotide sequence: TGTGCCAGCAGGGGCCGGGACAGGAACTACGAGCAGTACTTC. It codes for CASRGRDRNYEQYF.

V is TRBV9 and J is TRBJ2-5; 11 bases match TRBD2. Germline values: CDR1 SGDLS, CDR2 YYNGEE. The CDR3 extends over 15 amino acids. V was pared by 3 bases and J by 1 base, with 2 bases of the junction left unmatched. This CDR3 is CASSGTSGSQETQYF. CDR3 sequence (DNA): TGTGCCAGCAGCGGAACTAGCGGGAGCCAAGAGACCCAGTACTTC.

This chain connects TRBV6-5 to TRBJ2-2, with 11 bases aligning to TRBD2. This CDR3 spans 16 amino acids. J was trimmed by 5 bases and V by 2 bases; bases with no gene match: 4. Germline V lookup: CDR1 MNHEY, CDR2 SVGAGI. CDR3 sequence (DNA): TGTGCCAGCAGTTACCAGGGACTAGCGGATACCGGGGAGCTGTTTTTT. Its protein is CASSYQGLADTGELFF.

V is TRBV19 and J is TRBJ2-2; 10 positions agree with TRBD2. The CDR3 has 15 amino acids. Germline assignment: CDR1 LNHDA and CDR2 SQIVND (reference sequence). Germline trimming cut 5 bases from V and 6 bases from J; bases unmatched to any gene: 6. CDR3 bases: TGTGCCAGTAGTTTGGCTAGCGGGGGCCCCGGGGAGCTGTTTTTT. Translation: CASSLASGGPGELFF. Looking up the rest from reference TRBV19 and TRBJ2-2 gives the full variable domain: DGGITQSPKYLFRKEGQNVTLSCEQNLNHDAMYWYRQDPGQGLRLIYYSQIVNDFQKGDIAEGYSVSREKKESFPLTVTSAQKNPTAFYLCASSLASGGPGELFFGEGSRLTVL.

The V gene is TRBV7-9, the J gene TRBJ1-6; 8 positions match TRBD1. CDR3 length: 14 residues. Trimming cost V 1 base and J 8 bases; bases outside gene matches: 1. CDR1 SEHNR and CDR2 FQNEAQ come from the germline V gene (reference sequence). The CDR3 spells CASSLGTGYSPLHF. The CDR3 nucleotides are TGTGCCAGCAGCTTAGGGACAGGGTATTCACCCCTCCACTTT.

J is TRBJ1-1 and V is TRBV11-3; 10 bases map to TRBD1. The CDR3 extends over 16 amino acids. V dropped 4 bases and J dropped 1; count of bases not matched to a gene: 6. Germline values: CDR1 SGHNT, CDR2 YENEEA. The CDR3 DNA reads TGTGCCAGCAGCTCGCTCCGGGACAGGGGGAACACTGAAGCTTTCTTT. Protein: CASSSLRDRGNTEAFF.

Points on this clone: A read error may produce the germline difference seen at one junction end. This sequence joins TRBV5-1 and TRBJ2-6; 8 nucleotides line up with TRBD1. The CDR3 loop spans 17 amino acids. Germline V gives CDR1 SGHRS, CDR2 YFSETQ. Here the CDR3 DNA reads TGCGCCAGCAGCTCCGGACAGGGTGGGTCTGGGGCCAACGGCCTGACTTTC. It yields the protein CASSSGQGGSGANGLTF. The complete variable domain, with remaining parts taken from reference TRBV5-1 and TRBJ2-6, reads KAGVTQTPRYLIKTRGQQVTLSCSPISGHRSVSWYQQTPGQGLQFLFEYFSETQRNKGNFPGRFSGRQFSNSRSEMNVSTLELGDSALYLCASSSGQGGSGANGLTFGAGSRLTVL.

The CDR3 spells CATSTGLQYTYEQYF. CDR3 nucleotides: TGTGCCACCAGCACCGGACTGCAGTATACCTACGAGCAGTACTTC. The V gene is TRBV15, the J gene TRBJ2-7; TRBD2 is a possible D gene (5 bases). This CDR3 contains 15 residues. Germline CDR1 is LNHNV and CDR2 is YYDKDF (reference sequence). Trimming stripped 4 bases from V and 2 bases from J, with 15 bases between.

The gene calls are TRBV19 and TRBJ2-2; 9 nucleotides align to TRBD1. V shed 1 base, J shed 3 bases, and the junction held 6 bases outside the gene matches. Germline CDR1 is LNHDA and CDR2 is SQIVND (reference sequence). The CDR3 is 17 amino acids. The CDR3 loop is CASSIVWWTGDTGELFF. The CDR3 coding sequence is TGTGCCAGTAGTATAGTTTGGTGGACAGGGGACACCGGGGAGCTGTTTTTT.

The rearrangement links TRBV27 to TRBJ2-3, with D possibly being TRBD1 (6 bases). Germline values: CDR1 MNHEY, CDR2 SMNVEV (reference sequence). V lost 8 bases and J lost 0, with 12 bases in between. The CDR3 consists of 14 residues. The CDR3 DNA follows: TGTGCCAGCGGCCCAGGGGCCAGCACAGATACGCAGTATTTT. Protein: CASGPGASTDTQYF.

The chain joins TRBV5-1 to TRBJ1-1; 11 positions agree with TRBD1. J lost 4 bases, V lost 4 bases, and 3 bases had no gene match. The CDR3 sequence is 14 residues long. Germline-derived CDR1 and CDR2 are SGHRS and YFSETQ. This chain's CDR3 is CASSDGQGATEAFF. The CDR3 DNA is TGCGCCAGCAGCGATGGACAGGGGGCCACTGAAGCTTTCTTT.

The CDR3 nucleotides read TGTGCCAGTACGAAGAGGGCGGGGACGAAAGAGACCCAGTACTTC. It specifies CASTKRAGTKETQYF. The V gene is TRBV19, the J gene TRBJ2-5; tentatively, D is TRBD2 (6 bases). The ends were cut back, 7 bases at V and 3 bases at J, with 18 bases in the middle. The CDR3 has 15 amino acids. Looked up from germline, CDR1 is LNHDA and CDR2 is SQIVND (reference sequence).

The chain uses TRBV5-6 and TRBJ1-1; D might be TRBD1 (5 bases). Germline V gene lookup returns CDR1 SGHDT and CDR2 YYEEEE. This CDR3 comprises 13 residues. Deletions cut 6 bases from V and 4 bases from J, with 13 bases between. The CDR3 DNA reads as TGTGCCAGCAACACTGGGGGGATCACTGAAGCTTTCTTT. Its translation is CASNTGGITEAFF.

The V call is TRBV9, the J call TRBJ2-1; 13 bases map to TRBD2. The J segment lost 7 bases and the V segment lost 7 bases, leaving 2 bases of the junction unmatched. Germline-derived CDR1 and CDR2 are SGDLS and YYNGEE. The CDR3 length is 13 residues. DNA of the CDR3: TGTGCCAGCGGGACTAGCGGGGTTAATGAGCAGTTCTTC. This sequence encodes CASGTSGVNEQFF. The full variable domain, rest sourced from reference TRBV9 and TRBJ2-1, is DSGVTQTPKHLITATGQRVTLRCSPRSGDLSVYWYQQSLDQGLQFLIQYYNGEERAKGNILERFSAQQFPDLHSELNLSSLELGDSALYFCASGTSGVNEQFFGPGTRLTVL.

This chain links TRBV6-1 with TRBJ2-5; D might be TRBD2 (5 bases). Near its end, the DNA agrees better with TRBJ2-7, so the J call may be wrong. The V gene's germline CDR1 is MNHNS and CDR2 SASEGT. The CDR3 has 12 residues. The CDR3 coding sequence is TGTGCCAGCAGCAAGGAGGTCTACGAGCAGTACTTC. This codes for CASSKEVYEQYF.

The chain is built from TRBV28 and TRBJ1-2; 8 positions agree with TRBD1. There are 15 residues in the CDR3. The germline CDR1 and CDR2 sequences are MDHEN and SYDVKM. The V segment lost 6 bases and the J segment 1 base; nucleotides outside the gene matches: 7. As DNA, the CDR3 is TGTGCCAGCAGGGAAGGGACAGGAGATAACTATGGCTACACCTTC. It is translated as CASREGTGDNYGYTF.

In its sample, this clone was seen once. The chain combines TRBV25-1 with TRBJ2-1, with a weak D call TRBD1 (5 bases). The CDR3 totals 14 residues. V lost 8 bases, J lost 4 bases, and 15 bases lay in between. The germline CDR1 and CDR2 sequences are MGHDK and SYGVNS. The CDR3 region has the DNA TGTGCCAGCCGCTCCAGGGTGGTTTACAATGAGCAGTTCTTC. This gives the protein CASRSRVVYNEQFF.

CDR3 region: CASSPVGQGAAGANVLTF. In DNA, the CDR3 is TGCGCCAGCAGCCCGGTGGGACAGGGGGCAGCTGGGGCCAACGTCCTGACTTTC. The chain combines TRBV5-1 with TRBJ2-6; 12 bases map to TRBD1. Germline lookup yields CDR1 SGHRS and CDR2 YFSETQ. With 4 bases clipped from V and 2 bases from J, the junction kept 7 bases outside the gene matches. The CDR3 totals 18 residues.

V usage is TRBV2 and J usage is TRBJ2-5; no clear D gene. The CDR3 loop spans 13 amino acids. Trimming took off 6 bases at V and 0 bases at J, with 8 bases between the two ends. Germline-derived CDR1 and CDR2 are SNHLY and FYNNEI. The CDR3 coding sequence is TGTGCCAGCAGCTACGAGTACCAAGAGACCCAGTACTTC. Translation: CASSYEYQETQYF.

CDR3 bases: TGCAGCGCCGTGGGTCTAGCGGGAGTCTACGAGCAGTACTTC. Translated: CSAVGLAGVYEQYF. The chain employs TRBV29-1 and TRBJ2-7; 10 bases match TRBD2. This CDR3 spans 14 amino acids. V lost 7 bases to trimming and J lost 3 bases; unmatched junction nucleotides: 9. Germline loops: CDR1 SQVTM, CDR2 ANQGSEA.

The chain joins TRBV2 to TRBJ2-7; unclear D gene. V gave up 6 bases and J gave up 3 bases, with 18 bases separating them. This CDR3 has 15 amino acids. Looked up from germline, CDR1 is SNHLY and CDR2 is FYNNEI. The CDR3 DNA sequence: TGTGCCAGCAGCCTCCAAGGCACCGACTTCTACGAGCAGTACTTC. This translates into CASSLQGTDFYEQYF.

V gene TRBV30 combines with J gene TRBJ2-5; D remains ambiguous. The CDR3 has 11 amino acids. Per the germline V gene, CDR1 is GTSNPN and CDR2 is SVGIG (reference sequence). V dropped 4 bases and J dropped 2 bases, with 5 bases sitting between them. CDR3 sequence (DNA): TGTGCCTGGACGGTACAAGAGACCCAGTACTTC. Amino acids: CAWTVQETQYF.

Of note for this clone: One end of the junction is discordant with germline, which a read error may explain. The chain recombines TRBV6-6 with TRBJ2-7; 7 bases agree with TRBD1. Germline V gene data show CDR1 as MNHNY and CDR2 as SVGAGI (reference sequence). The CDR3 spans 15 residues. The CDR3 region has the DNA TGTGCCAGCAGTCACTCCGGGACAGCCTCCTACGAGCAGTACTTC. Translated: CASSHSGTASYEQYF.

The chain has TRBV7-3 and TRBJ2-3; 7 bases fit TRBD2. Germline lookup yields CDR1 SGHTA and CDR2 FQGTGA. The trim removed 5 bases at V and 7 bases at J, leaving 9 bases unmatched. This CDR3 region has 14 residues. CDR3 in DNA: TGTGCCAGCAGCCCAGGAGGGAGGGGACATACGCAGTATTTT. This codes for CASSPGGRGHTQYF.

The gene calls are TRBV2 and TRBJ2-5; 7 bases fit TRBD1. The CDR3 totals 16 residues. Looked up from germline, CDR1 is SNHLY and CDR2 is FYNNEI. V trimming: 6 bases; J trimming: 2 bases; junction bases outside the gene matches: 12. Written as DNA, the CDR3 is TGTGCCAGCAGGGAGCCGGGACAGCGCAAACAAGAGACCCAGTACTTC. It encodes CASREPGQRKQETQYF.

This clone was counted only a few times. The chain links TRBV5-1 to TRBJ2-7; D is unclear. V lost 1 base to trimming and J lost 6 bases, with 20 bases between them. The CDR3 runs 16 residues. The V gene's germline CDR1 is SGHRS and CDR2 YFSETQ. The CDR3 region is CASSLTKQTSTGEQYF. CDR3 DNA: TGCGCCAGCAGCTTGACGAAACAAACCTCGACGGGCGAGCAGTACTTC.

The rearrangement joins TRBV7-6 to TRBJ2-3; weak D call: TRBD2 (5 bases). The CDR3 loop spans 14 amino acids. Trimming left V 1 base short and J 3 bases short, with 8 bases between. In germline, CDR1 is SGHVS, CDR2 FNYEAQ. CDR3 loop: CASSLDGETDTQYF. The CDR3 bases are TGTGCCAGCAGCTTAGATGGGGAGACAGATACGCAGTATTTT.

This chain links TRBV25-1 with TRBJ2-1; D is uncertain. Germline V gene data show CDR1 as MGHDK and CDR2 as SYGVNS. The CDR3 consists of 18 residues. V shed 2 bases and J shed 4 bases, with 21 bases lying between them. The CDR3 reads CASSELGVQGEIYNEQFF. As DNA, the CDR3 is TGTGCCAGCAGTGAACTTGGAGTACAAGGTGAGATTTACAATGAGCAGTTCTTC.